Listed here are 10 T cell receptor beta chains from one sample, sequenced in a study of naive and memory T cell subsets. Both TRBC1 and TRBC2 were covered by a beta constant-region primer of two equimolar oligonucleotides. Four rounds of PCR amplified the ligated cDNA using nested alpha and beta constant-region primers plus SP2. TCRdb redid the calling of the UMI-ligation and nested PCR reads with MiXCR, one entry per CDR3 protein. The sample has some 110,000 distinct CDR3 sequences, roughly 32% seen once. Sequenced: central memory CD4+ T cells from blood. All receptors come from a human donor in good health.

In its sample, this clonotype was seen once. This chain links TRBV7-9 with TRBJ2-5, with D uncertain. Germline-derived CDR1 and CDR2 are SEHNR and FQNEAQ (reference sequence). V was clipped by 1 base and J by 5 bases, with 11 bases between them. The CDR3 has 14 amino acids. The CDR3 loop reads CASSLVSVLETQYF. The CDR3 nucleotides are TGTGCCAGCAGCTTAGTTTCAGTCCTCGAGACCCAGTACTTC.

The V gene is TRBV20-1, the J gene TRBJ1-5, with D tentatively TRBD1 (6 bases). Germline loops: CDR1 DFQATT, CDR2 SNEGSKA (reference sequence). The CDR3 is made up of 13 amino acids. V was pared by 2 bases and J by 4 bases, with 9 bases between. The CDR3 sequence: CSARTTGNQPQHF. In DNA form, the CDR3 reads TGCAGTGCTAGAACCACAGGGAATCAGCCCCAGCATTTT.

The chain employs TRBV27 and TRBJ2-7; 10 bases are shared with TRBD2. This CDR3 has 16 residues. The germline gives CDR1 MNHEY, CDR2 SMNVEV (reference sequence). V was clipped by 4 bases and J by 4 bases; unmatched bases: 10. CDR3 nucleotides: TGTGCCAGCAGTTCGTCCCCGGGACTAGCGAGGTACGAGCAGTACTTC. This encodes CASSSSPGLARYEQYF.

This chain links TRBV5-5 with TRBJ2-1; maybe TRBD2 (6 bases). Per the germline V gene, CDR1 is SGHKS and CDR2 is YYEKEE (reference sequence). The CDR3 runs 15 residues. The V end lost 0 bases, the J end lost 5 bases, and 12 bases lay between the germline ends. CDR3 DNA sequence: TGTGCCAGCAGCTTGGCGGGACTCCTGAACAATGAGCAGTTCTTC. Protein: CASSLAGLLNNEQFF.

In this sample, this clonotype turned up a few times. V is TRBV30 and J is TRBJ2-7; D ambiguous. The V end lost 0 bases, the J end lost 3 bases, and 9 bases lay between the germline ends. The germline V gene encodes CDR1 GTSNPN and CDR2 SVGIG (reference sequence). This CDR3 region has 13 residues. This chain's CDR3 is CAWSVGWGYEQYF. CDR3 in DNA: TGTGCCTGGAGTGTAGGTTGGGGCTACGAGCAGTACTTC.

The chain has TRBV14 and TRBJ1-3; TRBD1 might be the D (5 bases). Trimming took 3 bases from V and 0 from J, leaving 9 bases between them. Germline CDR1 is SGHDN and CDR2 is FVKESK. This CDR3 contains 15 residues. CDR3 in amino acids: CASSQDKFSGNTIYF. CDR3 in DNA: TGTGCCAGCAGCCAGGACAAATTCTCTGGAAACACCATATATTTT. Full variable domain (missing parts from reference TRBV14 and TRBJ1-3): EAGVTQFPSHSVIEKGQTVTLRCDPISGHDNLYWYRRVMGKEIKFLLHFVKESKQDESGMPNNRFLAERTGGTYSTLKVQPAELEDSGVYFCASSQDKFSGNTIYFGEGSWLTVV.

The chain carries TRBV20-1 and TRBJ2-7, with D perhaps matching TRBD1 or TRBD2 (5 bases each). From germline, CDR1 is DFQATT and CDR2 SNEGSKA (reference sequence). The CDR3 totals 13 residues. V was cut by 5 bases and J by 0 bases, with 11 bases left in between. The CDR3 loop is CSAGRQSSYEQYF. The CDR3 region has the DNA TGCAGTGCTGGGAGACAGAGCTCCTACGAGCAGTACTTC.

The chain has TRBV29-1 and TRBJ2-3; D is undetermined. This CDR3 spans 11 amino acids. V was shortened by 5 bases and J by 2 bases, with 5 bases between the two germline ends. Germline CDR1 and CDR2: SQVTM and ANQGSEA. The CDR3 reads CSVTNTDTQYF. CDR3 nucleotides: TGCAGCGTTACCAACACAGATACGCAGTATTTT.

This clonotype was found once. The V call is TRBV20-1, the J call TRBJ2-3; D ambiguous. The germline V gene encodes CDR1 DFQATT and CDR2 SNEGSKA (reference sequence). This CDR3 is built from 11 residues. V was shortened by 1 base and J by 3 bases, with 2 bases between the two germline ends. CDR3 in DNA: TGCAGTGCTAGAGGAACAGATACGCAGTATTTT. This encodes CSARGTDTQYF.

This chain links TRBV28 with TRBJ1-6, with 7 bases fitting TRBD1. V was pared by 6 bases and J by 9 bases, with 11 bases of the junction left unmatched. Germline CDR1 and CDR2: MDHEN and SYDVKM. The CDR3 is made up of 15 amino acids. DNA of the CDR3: TGTGCCAGCAGAGATGACAGGGTGGTCATTTCACCCCTCCACTTT. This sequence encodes CASRDDRVVISPLHF.